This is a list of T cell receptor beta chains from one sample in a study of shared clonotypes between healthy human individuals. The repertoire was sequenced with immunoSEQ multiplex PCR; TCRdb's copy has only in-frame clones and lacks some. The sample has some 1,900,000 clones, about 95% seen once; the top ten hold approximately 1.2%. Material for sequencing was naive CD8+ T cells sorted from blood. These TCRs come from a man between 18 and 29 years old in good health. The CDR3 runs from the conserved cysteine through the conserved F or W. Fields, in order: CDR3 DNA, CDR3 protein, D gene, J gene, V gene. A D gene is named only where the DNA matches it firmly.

TGTGCCAGCAGCCTGAGTTCCTACAATGAGCAGTTCTTC	CASSLSSYNEQFF	.	TRBJ2-1	TRBV5-8
TGTGCCAGCAGTTACTCGAACAGGGGGCCCTACAATGAGCAGTTCTTC	CASSYSNRGPYNEQFF	TRBD1	TRBJ2-1	TRBV6-5
TGTGCCAGCACGGGTGGAAACACCATATATTTT	CASTGGNTIYF	.	TRBJ1-3	TRBV27
TGTGCCTGGAGTCTTGGTCGGTCCGAGGGCTACACCTTC	CAWSLGRSEGYTF	.	TRBJ1-2	TRBV30
TGTGCCAGCAGTGAGGACAGCTCCAGTTGGTCATACAATGAGCAGTTCTTC	CASSEDSSSWSYNEQFF	.	TRBJ2-1	TRBV2
TGTGCCAGCAGCTTGAGAACCGGGACGGAGGCAGATACGCAGTATTTT	CASSLRTGTEADTQYF	.	TRBJ2-3	TRBV11-3
TGTGCCAGCAGCTACCTTGGGGGAGGATACAATGAGCAGTTCTTC	CASSYLGGGYNEQFF	.	TRBJ2-1	TRBV7-9
TGTGCCAGCAGCCCGTTAGACACCGGGGAGCTGTTTTTT	CASSPLDTGELFF	.	TRBJ2-2	TRBV7-9
TGTGCCAGCAGCTTCGTAGGGAGCCACTCTGGAAACACCATATATTTT	CASSFVGSHSGNTIYF	.	TRBJ1-3	TRBV7-9
TGTGCCAGTAGTGTCTCAGAATATAGCAATCAGCCCCAGCATTTT	CASSVSEYSNQPQHF	.	TRBJ1-5	TRBV19
TGTGCCAGCAGTCTTACAGGGGAGGCTTACGAGCAGTACTTC	CASSLTGEAYEQYF	.	TRBJ2-7	TRBV28
TGTGCCAGTAGCGCCGGGACTAGCGGGAGCACCTACGAGCAGTACTTC	CASSAGTSGSTYEQYF	TRBD2	TRBJ2-7	TRBV19
TGTGCCAGCAGCTTAGGAGGGGCGGTAGGGCAGTTCTTC	CASSLGGAVGQFF	.	TRBJ2-1	TRBV7-8
TGTGCCAGCAGACATACGACAGATCCCAACTATGGCTACACCTTC	CASRHTTDPNYGYTF	.	TRBJ1-2	TRBV7-9
TGTGCCATCAGTGAGCCTGTTTTAACCGGGGAGCTGTTTTTT	CAISEPVLTGELFF	.	TRBJ2-2	TRBV10-3
TGTGCCAGCAGCTTATTGGCGGAGATCGGGGATACGCAGTATTTT	CASSLLAEIGDTQYF	.	TRBJ2-3	TRBV7-9
TGTGCCTGGAGTTCGGGACAGGGCTACGAGCAGTACTTC	CAWSSGQGYEQYF	TRBD1	TRBJ2-7	TRBV30
TGTGCTAGTGGTTTGGTCCAGGACGGTCAAGAGACCCAGTACTTC	CASGLVQDGQETQYF	.	TRBJ2-5	TRBV12-5
TGTGCCAGCAGTGAGCCGACAGTGGGGTCGTGGCCCCAGCATTTT	CASSEPTVGSWPQHF	.	TRBJ1-5	TRBV6-1
TGTGCCAGCAGCTTACTAGCGGACAAGGATACGCAGTATTTT	CASSLLADKDTQYF	TRBD2	TRBJ2-3	TRBV5-6
TGTGTCAGCAGCTTAGAAGGAGGGGACACTGAAGCTTTCTTT	CVSSLEGGDTEAFF	.	TRBJ1-1	TRBV7-9
TGTGCCAGCAGTTTCGGGGGCGTCGCCAAAAACATTCAGTACTTC	CASSFGGVAKNIQYF	.	TRBJ2-4	TRBV28
TGTGCCAGCAGCTTGGCCGGTTTAGGGCCCTTTCAGGAGACCCAGTACTTC	CASSLAGLGPFQETQYF	.	TRBJ2-5	TRBV5-4
TGTGCCAGCAGCGTACCGGGACAGCCGAGCTCTGGGGCCAACGTCCTGACTTTC	CASSVPGQPSSGANVLTF	TRBD1	TRBJ2-6	TRBV7-9
TGTGCCAGCAGCTTAGGTAGGGGTAGCAATCAGCCCCAGCATTTT	CASSLGRGSNQPQHF	.	TRBJ1-5	TRBV7-9
TGCAGTGCTTGGTCTTACACCGGAGCTTTCTTT	CSAWSYTGAFF	.	TRBJ1-1	TRBV20-1
TGTGCCAGCAGTTACTCGTATAGCGGAGCCGTCGAGCAGTACTTC	CASSYSYSGAVEQYF	.	TRBJ2-7	TRBV6-5
TGTGCCAGCAGCGTAGCTGGGGTTAGCTCCTACAATGAGCAGTTCTTC	CASSVAGVSSYNEQFF	.	TRBJ2-1	TRBV9
TGTGCCAGCAACCCCCTACAGGAGAACACCGGGGAGCTGTTTTTT	CASNPLQENTGELFF	.	TRBJ2-2	TRBV9
TGTGCCAGCAGCCTTGGAGAGGGGCGAGAGACCCAGTACTTC	CASSLGEGRETQYF	.	TRBJ2-5	TRBV9
TGTGCCAGCAGCTTACTGGACAGGGGCACAGATACGCAGTATTTT	CASSLLDRGTDTQYF	TRBD1	TRBJ2-3	TRBV7-9
TGTGCCAGCAGCTTAATTCTGGACAGAGCCTACGAGCAGTACTTC	CASSLILDRAYEQYF	.	TRBJ2-7	TRBV11-2
TGCAGCGTTGAAGACAGGTACCGCGAGCAGTACTTC	CSVEDRYREQYF	.	TRBJ2-7	TRBV29-1
TGTGCCATCAGTAATTACAGGGTTTACGAGCAGTACTTC	CAISNYRVYEQYF	.	TRBJ2-7	TRBV10-3
TGTGCCAGAAGCAAATCAGGGGTACCGAACACTGAAGCTTTCTTT	CARSKSGVPNTEAFF	.	TRBJ1-1	TRBV5-3
TGTGCCAGCAGCTTAGTGGGAGGGACAGGGGACGAGCAGTACTTC	CASSLVGGTGDEQYF	TRBD1	TRBJ2-7	TRBV11-2
TGTGCCAGCAGTTTGTATGTGGATCAGCCCCAGCATTTT	CASSLYVDQPQHF	.	TRBJ1-5	TRBV27
TGTGCCACCAGCAGAGACAAGGGGGCTTACGGCGAGCAGTACTTC	CATSRDKGAYGEQYF	TRBD1	TRBJ2-7	TRBV15
TGTGCCAGCAGCCATAAGGGCGGCAGACCGAACACTGAAGCTTTCTTT	CASSHKGGRPNTEAFF	.	TRBJ1-1	TRBV11-2
TGTGCCAGCAGACCGGGACAGGTTTATGGCTACACCTTC	CASRPGQVYGYTF	TRBD1	TRBJ1-2	TRBV7-9
TGCAGCGTACGGGACTCCCCACTATACAATGAGCAGTTCTTC	CSVRDSPLYNEQFF	.	TRBJ2-1	TRBV29-1
TGTGCCAGCAGTGAACGGGGAGGAGGGTTCAATCAGCCCCAGCATTTT	CASSERGGGFNQPQHF	.	TRBJ1-5	TRBV6-1
TGTGCCAGCAGCGCTAGCGGGAGATTTGCAGATACGCAGTATTTT	CASSASGRFADTQYF	TRBD2	TRBJ2-3	TRBV9
TGTGCCAGCAGTTTCGACTCACCCGGACGGTATAATTCACCCCTCCACTTT	CASSFDSPGRYNSPLHF	.	TRBJ1-6	TRBV27
TGTGCCAGCAGTGAGGGTAGCTCCTACGAGCAGTACTTC	CASSEGSSYEQYF	.	TRBJ2-7	TRBV2
TGCGCCAGCAGCTTGGAGTTGTCGAGCTCCTACAATGAGCAGTTCTTC	CASSLELSSSYNEQFF	.	TRBJ2-1	TRBV5-1
TGCGCCAGCAGCCAAGCACAGGGGGGCTCCTACGAGCAGTACTTC	CASSQAQGGSYEQYF	TRBD1	TRBJ2-7	TRBV4-1